This TCR beta chain originates from a study of T cell clonality in common variable immunodeficiency. Study-wide points: Reportedly, TCR beta sequences from common variable immunodeficiency showed fewer deletions and N-nucleotide insertions. Authors noted CVID clonality's cause needs subpopulation repertoire sequencing. CVID subjects had higher TCRbeta clonality than healthy controls, most marked in about a third.

Libraries were prepared by immunoSEQ multiplex PCR; TCRdb keeps only in-frame clonotypes and omits some of them. The counts give 30,000 to 40,000 clones, none of them seen only once; 6% to 8% is held by the top ten. This CDR3 contains 16 residues. Unmatched junction bases numbered 4, after V lost 2 bases and J lost 1 base. Germline CDR1 is SGHTA and CDR2 is FQGTGA. This clone was picked up many times. Its antigen is not known. The read halts 3 residues ahead of the CDR3 end, with the missing end drawn from the germline J gene. CVID subjects were neither ill nor on immunomodulatory or immunosuppressive medication at sampling.

This chain connects TRBV7-3 to TRBJ2-3; 9 nucleotides match TRBD1. The sample taken for sequencing was peripheral blood mononuclear cells. The clonotype comes from a human donor with common variable immunodeficiency. The CDR3 loop reads CASSLLDRGGTDTQYF. The DNA read from the CDR3 is TGTGCCAGCAGCTTATTGGACAGGGGTGGCACAGATACG.